The entry below describes one T cell receptor (beta chain). Its antigen remains unidentified. This sample was taken from a study of CD8 T cells in ankylosing spondylitis. Overall study findings and caveats: As reported, disease-linked clones showed significant enrichment in matched ankylosing spondylitis synovial fluid. Some motif variants had been reported before (in reactive arthritis synovial fluid and blood). One TCR beta motif, made up of 7 or 8 highly homologous variants, appeared characteristic of ankylosing spondylitis blood.

Trimming took 0 bases from V and 14 from J, leaving 13 bases between them. The CDR3 length is 13 residues. In making TCR beta libraries, quantitative 5'-RACE with molecular barcodes was used. TCRdb analysed the 5' RACE reads with MiXCR anew, one entry per CDR3 protein. The data hold roughly 180,000 distinct CDR3 sequences, with roughly 12% observed a single time. This rearrangement joins TRBV12-3 or TRBV12-4 to TRBJ1-4; D is unclear. The sequencing input was blood, either unsorted or a sorted T cell fraction (not recorded which). This TCR came from a male donor with ankylosing spondylitis or in good health (not recorded which). The CDR3 spells CASSLAGLSDLFF. Written as DNA, the CDR3 is TGTGCCAGCAGTTTAGCTGGCCTCAGTGACCTGTTTTTT.